The source of this T cell receptor (beta chain) is a study of cytomegalovirus exposure and HLA in healthy donors. Overall study results and limits: Roughly uniform sequencing depth across donors was assumed, possibly incorrectly.

The CDR3 totals 15 residues. V was pared by 4 bases and J by 3 bases, with 7 bases of the junction left unmatched. Germline CDR1 and CDR2: SGHNT and YYREEE (reference sequence). Both 60 Vbeta primers and 13 Jbeta primers went into the PCR. Profiling relied on immunoSEQ multiplex PCR, and the TCRdb table lists in-frame clones only, not all of them. The sample includes some 54,000 clones, over 70% seen only once; the top ten take about 3%. A note on this clone: Its specificity is not known.

The J gene is TRBJ2-7, the V gene TRBV5-4, with 10 bases fitting TRBD2. The receptor was derived from a man aged 18-30 years in good health and CMV-seronegative. Sequencing input: PBMCs. The CDR3 here is CASSDPGLANYEQYF. The CDR3, as DNA: TGTGCCAGCAGCGACCCGGGACTAGCGAACTACGAGCAGTACTTC. Supplemented by reference TRBV5-4 and TRBJ2-7, the full variable domain reads ETGVTQSPTHLIKTRGQQVTLRCSSQSGHNTVSWYQQALGQGPQFIFQYYREEENGRGNFPPRFSGLQFPNYSSELNVNALELDDSALYLCASSDPGLANYEQYFGPGTRLTVT.